The source of this T cell receptor (beta chain) is a study of blood T cell repertoires in COVID-19. Study summary: Sites across the United States, Italy and Spain contributed samples from acute and convalescent COVID-19. Sources were T cells, B-cell-depleted T cells, or PBMCs; the material itself was cDNA or gDNA.

Participants were aged roughly 18 to 89 years, lived in 24 US areas, and enrolled virtually. In germline, CDR1 is LNHDA, CDR2 SQIVND (reference sequence). Trimming shortened V by 3 bases and J by 6 bases, and 15 bases separated the two germline ends. This CDR3 comprises 14 residues. Repertoires were generated with immunoSEQ multiplex PCR, while TCRdb's copy carries only in-frame clones and drops some. The profile shows 300,000 or so clones, over 85% of them singletons. V and J are TRBV19 and TRBJ2-7; possibly TRBD2 for D (6 bases). Sequences were obtained from PBMCs or T cells enriched from blood (not recorded which). The sequence came from a woman between 45 and 65 years old who had been exposed to COVID-19. The CDR3 loop reads CASSMGGTEAEQYF. The CDR3 DNA reads as TGTGCCAGTAGTATGGGCGGGACGGAGGCCGAGCAGTACTTC.